The entry below gives a single T cell receptor beta chain sequence along with its context. The antigen is not known. The sample is drawn from a study of cytomegalovirus exposure and HLA in healthy donors. Study overall: A prior analysis found about 120 million unique TCR beta sequences from around 200 million T cells.

V dropped 3 bases and J dropped 7 bases, with 10 bases sitting between them. The CDR3 contains 13 residues. In germline, CDR1 is MNHNS, CDR2 SASEGT. Findings and caveats of the study: Researchers left out some V segments, among them TRBV6-2 and TRBV6-3, as indistinguishable. The study recorded about 160 TCR beta chains that were cytomegalovirus-associated.

Amplification used 60 Vbeta primers and 13 Jbeta primers. Authors' data handling: An analysis performed later counted roughly 80 million unique TCR beta chains (around 11 million of them shared). Generated by immunoSEQ multiplex PCR, the TCRdb table keeps only in-frame clones and is missing some. V and J calls and clone size follow that table, whereas D and trimming were derived from the DNA. Among about 92,000 clones listed, around 84% were seen once. This receptor was identified in a young man in good health and CMV-seronegative. The specimen was PBMCs. The chain couples TRBV6-1 to TRBJ1-3; a weak D match, TRBD1 (5 bases). CDR3 in amino acids: CASSDWGLNTIYF. CDR3 bases: TGTGCCAGCAGTGACTGGGGCCTGAACACCATATATTTT.